Below are 27 T cell receptor beta chains sequenced from a single sample in a study of blood T cell repertoires in COVID-19. The method was immunoSEQ multiplex PCR; TCRdb's version includes in-frame clones alone and lacks a portion of them. This table has 300,000 to 400,000 clones, over 80% appearing once. The sequencing input was peripheral blood. These receptors originate from a woman aged 45-59 years with COVID-19, enrolled during active disease.

The V call is TRBV20-1, the J call TRBJ1-6; weak D call: TRBD1 (5 bases). Germline V lookup: CDR1 DFQATT, CDR2 SNEGSKA (reference sequence). Deletions cut 3 bases from V and 9 bases from J, with 12 bases between. The CDR3 spans 13 residues. The CDR3 region is CSASGQGGSPLHF. CDR3 DNA sequence: TGCAGTGCTAGTGGGCAGGGAGGTTCACCCCTCCACTTT.

J is TRBJ2-5 and V is TRBV21-1; the table's D call, TRBD2, has no DNA check behind it. TRBV21-1 is reported as a pseudogene. The CDR3 runs to 22 residues. The CDR3 sequence: CASSTRTWGLARISFFGETQYF. The DNA of the CDR3 is TGTGCCAGCAGCACTCGAACCTGGGGACTAGCGCGAATATCATTCTTCGGAGAGACCCAGTACTTC.

The chain joins TRBV18 to TRBJ1-5, with D perhaps TRBD1 (6 bases). The CDR3 has 13 amino acids. CDR1 and CDR2 (germline): KGHSH, LQKENI. V was trimmed by 1 base and J by 6 bases, leaving 7 bases between them. The CDR3 coding sequence is TGTGCCAGCTCACCACAGGGGGTTCAGCCCCAGCATTTT. Translating it yields CASSPQGVQPQHF.

The count of this clone is one. J is TRBJ2-7 and V is TRBV10-3; D gene ambiguous. The CDR3 runs 12 residues. Germline CDR1 ENHRY, CDR2 SYGVKD. Trimming stripped 5 bases from V and 4 bases from J, with 9 bases between. The CDR3 region is CAISMAPYEQYF. CDR3 bases: TGTGCCATCAGTATGGCCCCTTACGAGCAGTACTTC.

The gene calls are TRBV9 and TRBJ1-1; D may be TRBD1 (5 bases). Germline assignment: CDR1 SGDLS and CDR2 YYNGEE. The CDR3 spans 17 residues. The V end was cut by 0 bases, the J end by 5 bases, with 20 bases between. The CDR3 DNA reads as TGTGCCAGCAGCGTAGGAGTTTTCCCGGGGGGAGGAACTGAAGCTTTCTTT. It translates to CASSVGVFPGGGTEAFF.

The chain couples TRBV6-4 to TRBJ1-1, with 7 bases lining up with TRBD1. V was pared by 5 bases and J by 4 bases, with 7 bases of the junction left unmatched. This CDR3 has 14 residues. The V gene's germline CDR1 is MRHNA and CDR2 SNTAGT. The CDR3 DNA reads TGTGCCAGCAGTCCTACAGGGGCCAGCACTGAAGCTTTCTTT. It yields the protein CASSPTGASTEAFF.

This clone was counted a single time. The rearrangement joins TRBV3-1 (or the pseudogene TRBV3-2) to TRBJ2-3, with 14 bases that match TRBD2. V was clipped by 4 bases and J by 2 bases; unmatched bases: 5. The CDR3 has 17 residues. Germline V gene lookup returns CDR1 LGHDT and CDR2 YNNKEL (reference sequence). CDR3: CASSLRLAGGATDTQYF. The CDR3 nucleotides are TGTGCCAGCAGCCTCAGACTAGCGGGGGGGGCCACAGATACGCAGTATTTT.

The chain employs TRBV24-1 and TRBJ2-5; D may be TRBD1 (5 bases). The germline gives CDR1 KGHDR, CDR2 SFDVKD. The CDR3 runs 15 residues. Trimming took off 1 base at V and 5 bases at J, with 13 bases between the two ends. CDR3 nucleotide sequence: TGTGCCACCAGTGATTTTGGGCAGGGTCGTGAGACCCAGTACTTC. It is translated as CATSDFGQGRETQYF.

The rearrangement joins TRBV18 to TRBJ2-7, with D maybe TRBD1 (6 bases). Germline CDR1 reads KGHSH; CDR2 reads LQKENI. Trimming took off 6 bases at V and 2 bases at J, with 14 bases between the two ends. This CDR3 has 14 residues. The CDR3 spells CASSHTTGAYEQYF. The CDR3, as DNA: TGTGCCAGCTCGCACACGACAGGCGCCTACGAGCAGTACTTC.

The chain recombines TRBV10-1 with TRBJ1-1; tentatively, D is TRBD1 (5 bases). V lost 3 bases and J 11 bases, leaving 13 bases between the germline ends. Germline CDR1 reads WNHNN; CDR2 reads SYGVQD (reference sequence). This CDR3 has 12 amino acids. The CDR3 nucleotides read TGCGCCAGCAGTGATCGGGGACTGGGGGCTTTCTTT. Encoded protein: CASSDRGLGAFF.

The genes are TRBV7-9 and TRBJ2-7, with unresolved D. CDR1 and CDR2 from the germline V gene are SEHNR and FQNEAQ (reference sequence). Trimming took off 4 bases at V and 3 bases at J, with 4 bases between the two ends. The CDR3 is 11 amino acids. The CDR3 nucleotides are TGTGCCAGCAGCTCACACTACGAGCAGTACTTC. It specifies CASSSHYEQYF.

The J gene is TRBJ2-1, the V gene TRBV4-1, with D maybe TRBD2 (5 bases). The CDR3 length is 14 residues. From germline, CDR1 is MGHRA and CDR2 YSYEKL. The V and J ends lost 5 bases and 4 bases respectively, with 12 bases between them. The CDR3 region is CASSYGKGYNEQFF. The CDR3 region has the DNA TGCGCCAGCAGCTACGGGAAAGGGTACAATGAGCAGTTCTTC.

This chain joins TRBV5-6 and TRBJ2-1; 10 bases are a match to TRBD1. Germline CDR1 and CDR2: SGHDT and YYEEEE. V gave up 2 bases and J gave up 8 bases; unmatched junction bases: 10. There are 16 residues in the CDR3. CDR3 loop: CASSFRGTGAIDEQFF. CDR3 nucleotide sequence: TGTGCCAGCAGCTTTAGGGGGACAGGGGCCATTGATGAGCAGTTCTTC.

Regarding this clone: Other nucleotide sequences in the sample specify the same CDR3. The chain joins TRBV7-2 to TRBJ2-1, with TRBD2 matching 13 bases. Trimming removed 2 bases from V and 7 bases from J; junction bases left unmatched: 2. Germline loops: CDR1 SGHTA, CDR2 FQGNSA. The CDR3 contains 15 residues. DNA for the CDR3: TGTGCCAGCAGCTTACGACTAGCGGGAGGAAATGAGCAGTTCTTC. This sequence encodes CASSLRLAGGNEQFF.

The rearrangement links TRBV7-2 to TRBJ2-7; D might be TRBD2 (5 bases). Per germline, CDR1 SGHTA and CDR2 FQGNSA. The CDR3 runs to 16 residues. Trimming removed 5 bases from V and 0 bases from J, with 17 bases in between. The CDR3 protein is CASSPLGAELSYEQYF. The CDR3 DNA sequence: TGTGCCAGCAGCCCCCTAGGAGCGGAGCTCTCCTACGAGCAGTACTTC.

This chain links TRBV9 with TRBJ2-3; TRBD2 agrees at 14 bases. From germline, CDR1 is SGDLS and CDR2 YYNGEE. J was trimmed by 4 bases and V by 2 bases; bases with no gene match: 0. The CDR3 loop spans 15 amino acids. The CDR3 DNA reads as TGTGCCAGCAGCGTGGGACTAGCGGGAGCAGATACGCAGTATTTT. Amino acids: CASSVGLAGADTQYF.

This clone was detected only a few times. The V gene is TRBV18, the J gene TRBJ1-6; possibly TRBD1 for D (6 bases). Trimming cost V 4 bases and J 5 bases, with 12 bases left between them. CDR3 length equals 15 residues. The germline CDR1 and CDR2 sequences are KGHSH and LQKENI. The CDR3 loop reads CASSRGQRNNSPLHF. In nucleotides, the CDR3 is TGTGCCAGCTCACGAGGACAGAGAAATAATTCACCCCTCCACTTT. Full variable domain (outside the CDR3, taken from reference TRBV18 and TRBJ1-6): NAGVMQNPRHLVRRRGQEARLRCSPMKGHSHVYWYRQLPEEGLKFMVYLQKENIIDESGMPKERFSAEFPKEGPSILRIQQVVRGDSAAYFCASSRGQRNNSPLHFGNGTRLTVT.

This chain links TRBV29-1 with TRBJ2-3, with D perhaps TRBD1 (5 bases). Germline V CDR1 and CDR2: SQVTM, ANQGSEA. The CDR3 extends over 15 amino acids. Trimming stripped 7 bases from V and 0 bases from J, with 17 bases between. CDR3 in amino acids: CSATGYLDSTDTQYF. In nucleotides, the CDR3 is TGCAGCGCAACAGGTTACTTAGATAGCACAGATACGCAGTATTTT.

The CDR3 bases are TGTGCCAGCAGTTCTCCGGGGTTTGGCTACACCTTC. Protein sequence: CASSSPGFGYTF. The genes are TRBV12-3 or TRBV12-4 and TRBJ1-2; D unclear. V lost 4 bases and J 7 bases, leaving 10 bases between the germline ends. The CDR3 covers 12 residues.

J is TRBJ2-5 and V is TRBV5-1; TRBD2 matches 8 bases. The CDR3 consists of 15 residues. Trimming took 4 bases from V and 4 from J; bases not matched to a gene: 9. The germline V gene has CDR1 SGHRS and CDR2 YFSETQ. In DNA form, the CDR3 reads TGCGCCAGCAGCCCGGAAGGACTAGCCGTAGAGACCCAGTACTTC. Translating it yields CASSPEGLAVETQYF.

Written as DNA, the CDR3 is TGTGCCAGCAGCCCCCGGACTAGCGTCCCCTACGAGCAGTACTTC. Its translation is CASSPRTSVPYEQYF. The rearrangement links TRBV9 to TRBJ2-7, with TRBD2 matching 9 bases. This CDR3 is built from 15 residues. The J segment lost 2 bases and the V segment lost 4 bases, leaving 7 bases of the junction unmatched. Germline-derived CDR1 and CDR2 are SGDLS and YYNGEE.

The rearrangement links TRBV18 to TRBJ2-3; a weak D match, TRBD2 (5 bases). This CDR3 contains 12 residues. CDR1 is KGHSH and CDR2 is LQKENI in the germline V gene. V lost 6 bases to trimming and J lost 5 bases, with 9 bases between them. The CDR3 sequence is CASSPRGDTQYF. CDR3 bases: TGTGCCAGCTCTCCTCGGGGAGATACGCAGTATTTT.

V is TRBV2 and J is TRBJ1-3; 7 bases agree with TRBD1. Losses at the gene ends were 5 bases for V and 0 bases for J; bases not matched to a gene: 4. CDR3 length equals 15 residues. Germline V CDR1 and CDR2: SNHLY, FYNNEI. The CDR3 DNA reads TGTGCCAGCAGTCGACAGGGCCTCTCTGGAAACACCATATATTTT. Translation: CASSRQGLSGNTIYF. The variable domain in full, with the rest retrieved from reference TRBV2 and TRBJ1-3, is EPEVTQTPSHQVTQMGQEVILRCVPISNHLYFYWYRQILGQKVEFLVSFYNNEISEKSEIFDDQFSVERPDGSNFTLKIRSTKLEDSAMYFCASSRQGLSGNTIYFGEGSWLTVV.

The chain has TRBV7-6 and TRBJ2-1, with D possibly matching TRBD1 (5 bases). Trimming took 6 bases from V and 7 from J, leaving 19 bases between them. The CDR3 runs 15 residues. Germline values: CDR1 SGHVS, CDR2 FNYEAQ. CDR3 coding DNA: TGTGCCAGCAGTTTGGACACCTCGAGAAGGAATGAGCAGTTCTTC. It translates to CASSLDTSRRNEQFF.

The genes are TRBV3-1 (or the pseudogene TRBV3-2) and TRBJ1-1; D ambiguous. This CDR3 is 14 amino acids long. Between the trimmed V and J ends, which lost 0 bases and 4 bases, there was a span of 9 bases. Germline V lookup: CDR1 LGHDT, CDR2 YNNKEL (reference sequence). The CDR3 region has the DNA TGTGCCAGCAGCCAAGATACCGCGGGCACTGAAGCTTTCTTT. Translation gives CASSQDTAGTEAFF.

The chain employs TRBV19 and TRBJ1-3, with D possibly TRBD1 on 5 matching bases. There are 14 residues in the CDR3. The V gene's germline CDR1 is LNHDA and CDR2 SQIVND (reference sequence). The V and J ends lost 6 bases and 0 bases respectively, with 9 bases between them. The CDR3 is CASSRQNSGNTIYF. The CDR3 nucleotides read TGTGCCAGTAGCCGACAGAACTCTGGAAACACCATATATTTT.

This clone was seen ten or more times. The germline gene is not matched at one end of the junction; a read error may be the cause. The DNA of the CDR3 is TGTGCCAGCAGTACAACTACGACAGGGGGAGGAATCTTC. Translation gives CASSTTTTGGGIF. The chain couples TRBV27 to TRBJ2-1; 9 bases match TRBD1. The CDR3 extends over 13 amino acids. Germline lookup yields CDR1 MNHEY and CDR2 SMNVEV (reference sequence).